The clone carrying this TCR beta chain was observed a single time. The sample is drawn from a study of blood T cell repertoires in COVID-19. Looking at the study overall: The study drew acute and convalescent COVID-19 samples from the United States, Italy and Spain. Sources were T cells, B-cell-depleted T cells, or PBMCs; the material itself was cDNA or gDNA.

The CDR3 runs to 14 residues. CDR1 and CDR2 (germline): SGHNT, YYREEE (reference sequence). Trimming took 5 bases from V and 1 from J, leaving 12 bases between them. As handled by the study authors: The authors estimated nucleated cell counts from reference gene primer amplification. TCRdb's table, derived via immunoSEQ multiplex PCR, lists solely in-frame clones and lacks some. V and J calls and clone size are those listed in that table; D and trimming were worked out from the DNA. The table has 100,000 to 120,000 clones, 75% to 90% seen once; the top ten hold approximately 13%. V usage is TRBV5-4 and J usage is TRBJ1-1; D gene unclear. This receptor was identified in a human donor in a cohort sampled during active COVID-19. Sequenced material: peripheral blood. CDR3 DNA sequence: TGTGCCAGCAGTCTGGGAGAGGCGAACACTGAAGCTTTCTTT. It yields the protein CASSLGEANTEAFF.